These 5 T cell receptor beta chains were sequenced from one sample in a study of blood T cell repertoires in COVID-19. Sequenced by immunoSEQ multiplex PCR; TCRdb stores in-frame clones only, minus some. The profile shows 60,000 to 95,000 clones, 90% of them singletons. Material: peripheral blood. Receptor source: a woman at least 80 years old with active or convalescent COVID-19.

The chain is built from TRBV5-1 and TRBJ2-7, with 9 bases that match TRBD1. The germline CDR1 and CDR2 sequences are SGHRS and YFSETQ. The CDR3 is 14 residues long. The J segment lost 12 bases and the V segment lost 0 bases, leaving 10 bases of the junction unmatched. The CDR3 coding sequence is TGCGCCAGCAGCTTGGGGGGTGGACAGGGGAAAGTGTACTTC. Protein: CASSLGGGQGKVYF.

The J gene is TRBJ1-6, the V gene TRBV7-2; D is perhaps TRBD1 (6 bases). CDR1 SGHTA and CDR2 FQGNSA come from the germline V gene. The CDR3 covers 17 residues. Trimming cost V 2 bases and J 1 base, with 12 bases left between them. The DNA for the CDR3 is TGTGCCAGCAGCTTACGGGGGGCCAATTCCTATAATTCACCCCTCCACTTT. It encodes CASSLRGANSYNSPLHF.

V and J are TRBV5-8 and TRBJ2-5, with a possible D match to TRBD2 (6 bases). There are 16 residues in the CDR3. Trimming stripped 3 bases from V and 4 bases from J, with 19 bases between. Per germline, CDR1 SGHTS and CDR2 YDEGEE. The CDR3 sequence: CASSWGDAGGGETQYF. DNA for the CDR3: TGTGCCAGCAGCTGGGGGGACGCTGGCGGAGGAGAGACCCAGTACTTC.

This chain uses TRBV12-2 with TRBJ2-7; the listed D gene, TRBD1, was not tested against the DNA. TRBV12-2 is a listed pseudogene. The CDR3 extends over 16 amino acids. CDR3 loop: CASRLSNGGQVYEQYF. CDR3 DNA sequence: TGTGCAAGTCGCTTGAGCAATGGGGGACAGGTCTACGAGCAGTACTTC.

This chain uses TRBV19 with TRBJ1-1, with D possibly matching TRBD1 (5 bases). Germline CDR1 and CDR2: LNHDA and SQIVND (reference sequence). CDR3 length: 14 amino acids. Trimming left V 2 bases short and J 5 bases short, with 12 bases between. The CDR3 DNA reads TGTGCCAGTAGTATAACGGGGGTTCTAACTGAAGCTTTCTTT. As protein: CASSITGVLTEAFF.